The rows below give T cell receptor beta chains drawn from one sample of a study of blood T cell repertoires in COVID-19. Generated by immunoSEQ multiplex PCR, the TCRdb table keeps only in-frame clones and is missing some. The sample records about 140,000 clones, around 83% being singletons. Sequencing was performed on peripheral blood. These TCRs come from a woman of 80 years or more with acute or convalescent COVID-19. Both conserved end residues are part of each CDR3. D genes are given only for firm matches. The size of a clone is reported for some rows only, either as once, few or many, or as a class for expanded clones.

>.|TRBD1|TRBJ1-4|TRBV3-1/TRBV3-2
CASSLLDRASEKLFF
TGTGCCAGCAGCCTCCTGGACAGGGCAAGTGAAAAACTGTTTTTT
>once|.|TRBJ1-6|TRBV9
CASSVEVGTPLHF
TGTGCCAGCAGCGTGGAGGTTGGAACACCCCTCCACTTT
>.|TRBD2|TRBJ2-2|TRBV10-3
CAISEPGTSGVGELFF
TGTGCCATCAGTGAGCCCGGGACTAGCGGGGTAGGGGAGCTGTTTTTT
>.|.|TRBJ2-2|TRBV11-1
CASSRTGELFF
TGTGCCAGCAGCCGGACCGGGGAGCTGTTTTTT
>.|TRBD2|TRBJ2-1|TRBV18
CASSPTPGLPVYNEQFF
TGTGCCAGCTCACCAACGCCGGGACTACCCGTCTACAATGAGCAGTTCTTC
>.|TRBD2|TRBJ2-3|TRBV18
CASSPPASGNTDTQYF
TGTGCCAGCTCACCACCGGCTAGCGGGAATACAGATACGCAGTATTTT
>few|TRBD2|TRBJ2-5|TRBV28
CASSDPMPLAGGLETQYF
TGTGCCAGCAGTGACCCGATGCCTCTAGCGGGAGGGCTGGAGACCCAGTACTTC
>.|TRBD2|TRBJ2-7|TRBV9
CASSNSGTYEQYF
TGTGCCAGCTCGAACAGCGGGACCTACGAGCAGTACTTC
>few|.|TRBJ2-7|TRBV19
CASSIRGGYEQYF
TGTGCCAGTAGTATAAGGGGCGGCTACGAGCAGTACTTC
>.|TRBD1|TRBJ1-5|TRBV7-8
CASSLTGGGLNQPQHF
TGTGCCAGCAGCTTAACAGGGGGCGGCCTAAATCAGCCCCAGCATTTT
>.|.|TRBJ2-7|TRBV7-9
CASSLGQVGNEQYF
TGTGCCAGCAGCTTAGGACAGGTTGGGAACGAGCAGTACTTC
>few|.|TRBJ1-5|TRBV6-5
CASSYSQHLGNQPQHF
TGTGCCAGCAGTTACTCGCAACATCTTGGCAATCAGCCCCAGCATTTT
>.|TRBD2|TRBJ2-1|TRBV11-2
CAGGLAGAGEQFF
TGTGCCGGCGGACTAGCGGGAGCGGGTGAGCAGTTCTTC
>.|TRBD1|TRBJ1-2|TRBV10-3
CAITQTQGQGNYGYTF
TGTGCCATCACCCAGACCCAGGGACAGGGGAACTATGGCTACACCTTC
>.|.|TRBJ1-2|TRBV5-4
CASSSRGTAGDGYTF
TGTGCCAGCAGCTCACGGGGCACAGCAGGGGATGGCTACACCTTC
>.|TRBD1|TRBJ2-7|TRBV28
CASSPQGALEIYEQYF
TGTGCCAGCAGCCCCCAGGGGGCCCTAGAAATCTACGAGCAGTACTTC
>.|TRBD2|TRBJ2-2|TRBV14
CASSQPLASGRTGELFF
TGTGCCAGCAGCCAACCCCTGGCTAGCGGGAGGACCGGGGAGCTGTTTTTT
>once|.|TRBJ2-1|TRBV5-6
CASSSGHNNEQFF
TGTGCCAGCAGCTCAGGACACAACAATGAGCAGTTCTTC
>once|.|TRBJ1-1|TRBV7-9
CASSPLIEAFF
TGTGCCAGCAGCCCCCTAATCGAAGCTTTCTTT
>.|.|TRBJ2-1|TRBV4-1
CASSQELSGNSYNEQFF
TGCGCCAGCAGCCAGGAATTGTCCGGGAACTCCTACAATGAGCAGTTCTTC
>.|TRBD1|TRBJ1-4|TRBV5-1
CASSLQGDEKLFF
TGCGCCAGCAGCTTACAGGGGGATGAAAAACTGTTTTTT
>.|.|TRBJ1-6|TRBV4-2
CASSLVTSNSPLHF
TGTGCCAGCAGCCTGGTGACTTCTAATTCACCCCTCCACTTT
>once|.|TRBJ1-5|TRBV2
CASSEQAGQPQHF
TGTGCCAGCAGTGAACAAGCGGGCCAGCCCCAGCATTTT
>.|.|TRBJ1-2|TRBV12-3/TRBV12-4
CASSQTDYGYTF
TGTGCCAGCAGTCAGACAGACTATGGCTACACCTTC
>.|TRBD2|TRBJ2-1|TRBV5-1
CASSLSPSGGEQFF
TGCGCCAGCAGCCTCTCCCCTAGCGGGGGTGAGCAGTTCTTC
>.|TRBD1|TRBJ1-1|TRBV7-9
CASSSWTGGYTEAFF
TGTGCCAGCAGCTCCTGGACAGGGGGCTACACTGAAGCTTTCTTT
>.|TRBD1|TRBJ2-1|TRBV6-4
CASSEKPGQRNEQFF
TGTGCCAGCAGTGAAAAACCGGGACAGAGAAATGAGCAGTTCTTC
>.|.|TRBJ1-2|TRBV6-5
CASSYSSGRNLGGYTF
TGTGCCAGCAGTTACTCGAGTGGCAGGAACTTGGGCGGCTACACCTTC
>.|.|TRBJ2-3|TRBV7-9
CASSLAGGRADTQYF
TGTGCCAGCAGCTTAGCGGGGGGGCGGGCAGATACGCAGTATTTT
>.|.|TRBJ2-3|TRBV14
CASSQALSQYF
TGTGCCAGCAGCCAAGCCCTTTCGCAGTATTTT
>.|TRBD1|TRBJ1-4|TRBV4-1
CASSQAQGTADNEKLFF
TGCGCCAGCAGCCAAGCACAGGGGACAGCCGATAATGAAAAACTGTTTTTT
>.|TRBD1|TRBJ1-2|TRBV7-8
CASSLVGQNNYGYTF
TGTGCCAGCAGCTTAGTGGGACAGAATAACTATGGCTACACCTTC
>.|.|TRBJ2-4|TRBV15
CATSRDLAGPAGPLSIQYF
TGTGCCACCAGCAGAGATTTGGCGGGACCAGCCGGGCCCCTGTCCATTCAGTACTTC
>.|.|TRBJ2-7|TRBV2
CASSSGGLGYEQYF
TGTGCCAGCAGTTCGGGCGGGTTGGGGTACGAGCAGTACTTC
>.|TRBD1|TRBJ1-2|TRBV4-1
CASSQDPWDRGPLWYGYTF
TGCGCCAGCAGCCAAGACCCGTGGGACAGGGGGCCTCTGTGGTATGGCTACACCTTC
>.|.|TRBJ1-4|TRBV10-2
CASSLKEPALATNEKLFF
TGCGCCAGCAGTCTGAAGGAGCCTGCACTCGCAACTAATGAAAAACTGTTTTTT
>few|TRBD1|TRBJ1-3|TRBV10-2
CASSFDRAGNTIYF
TGCGCCAGCAGTTTCGACAGGGCGGGAAACACCATATATTTT
>.|.|TRBJ1-1|TRBV7-3
CASSPSGSGTEAFF
TGTGCCAGCAGCCCGAGTGGGTCAGGAACTGAAGCTTTCTTT
>.|.|TRBJ1-2|TRBV3-1/TRBV3-2
CASSQDLGRDSGYTF
TGTGCCAGCAGCCAAGATCTTGGCAGGGATTCAGGCTACACCTTC
>.|TRBD1|TRBJ2-7|TRBV27
CASSFGTGGEQYF
TGTGCCAGCAGTTTCGGGACAGGGGGCGAGCAGTACTTC
>.|.|TRBJ2-5|TRBV10-3
CAISESWQGKETQYF
TGTGCCATCAGTGAGTCGTGGCAGGGAAAAGAGACCCAGTACTTC
>once|TRBD2|TRBJ2-3|TRBV2
CASSPSGLSTDTQYF
TGTGCCAGCAGTCCCTCGGGACTATCCACAGATACGCAGTATTTT
>.|.|TRBJ1-2|TRBV4-1
CASSLRTNYGYTF
TGCGCCAGCAGCCTGAGGACTAACTATGGCTACACCTTC
>once|TRBD2|TRBJ2-7|TRBV5-1
CASSPLLAGGGEQYF
TGCGCCAGCAGCCCCTTGCTAGCGGGAGGGGGCGAGCAGTACTTC
>.|.|TRBJ2-5|TRBV5-1
CASSRRDSQETQYF
TGCGCCAGCAGTAGGAGGGATTCTCAAGAGACCCAGTACTTC
>once|TRBD2|TRBJ2-1|TRBV5-1
CASSFGLAGDEQFF
TGCGCCAGCAGCTTTGGACTAGCGGGAGATGAGCAGTTCTTC
>.|.|TRBJ2-3|TRBV7-9
CASSLAWNPGHTDTQYF
TGTGCCAGCAGCTTAGCGTGGAACCCTGGACATACAGATACGCAGTATTTT
>.|.|TRBJ1-2|TRBV29-1
CSVDAGGYKGYTF
TGCAGCGTTGACGCTGGGGGGTACAAGGGCTACACCTTC
>.|.|TRBJ2-7|TRBV20-1
CSARDSPGIYF
TGCAGTGCTAGAGATAGCCCAGGGATTTACTTC
>.|.|TRBJ1-5|TRBV7-3
CASSLMPGQPQHF
TGTGCCAGCAGCTTAATGCCAGGGCAGCCCCAGCATTTT
>.|.|TRBJ2-7|TRBV5-1
CASSKEVPGRGSSYEQYF
TGCGCCAGCAGCAAGGAGGTCCCTGGCAGGGGCAGTTCCTACGAGCAGTACTTC
>.|TRBD2|TRBJ2-1|TRBV7-9
CASSVSSGSRLNEQFF
TGTGCCAGCAGCGTCTCTAGCGGGAGCCGGTTGAATGAGCAGTTCTTC
>.|.|TRBJ1-1|TRBV7-2
CASSFFRNTEAFF
TGTGCCAGCAGCTTCTTCAGGAACACTGAAGCTTTCTTT
>.|.|TRBJ1-2|TRBV3-1/TRBV3-2
CASSQGSVRNYGYTF
TGTGCCAGCAGCCAAGGTTCTGTCAGAAACTATGGCTACACCTTC
>.|.|TRBJ1-2|TRBV15
CATSTFGRGANPRYGYTF
TGTGCCACCAGCACCTTCGGTCGGGGGGCGAATCCGAGGTATGGCTACACCTTC
>.|.|TRBJ1-1|TRBV5-1
CASSLDQGEVTEAFF
TGCGCCAGCAGCTTGGATCAGGGTGAGGTAACTGAAGCTTTCTTT
>.|.|TRBJ1-2|TRBV4-1
CASSRPNSPNYGYTF
TGCGCCAGCAGCCGGCCGAACAGCCCTAACTATGGCTACACCTTC
>.|.|TRBJ2-3|TRBV6-5
CASRRMTIDTQYF
TGTGCCAGCAGACGAATGACTATTGATACGCAGTATTTT
>.|.|TRBJ2-1|TRBV7-3
CASSLDSGEYNEQFF
TGTGCCAGCAGCTTAGATTCGGGGGAGTACAATGAGCAGTTCTTC